A single sample gave rise to the 30 T cell receptor beta chains below, sequenced in a study of blood T cell repertoires in COVID-19. This table comes from immunoSEQ multiplex PCR, and its TCRdb copy is limited to in-frame clones, with some not included. This sample has about 260,000 clones; around nine tenths occur once, and the top ten carry approximately 9.8%. Sequenced sample: peripheral blood. The source is a man in his forties who had recovered from COVID-19.

CDR3 residues: CASSYSGAGQPQHF. The DNA for the CDR3 is TGTGCCAGCAGTTACTCGGGGGCGGGTCAGCCCCAGCATTTT. The rearrangement links TRBV6-6 to TRBJ1-5; D may be TRBD1 (6 bases). The CDR3 runs to 14 residues. The germline V and J ends were trimmed by 0 bases and 6 bases, with 9 bases remaining between them. Germline V gene lookup returns CDR1 MNHNY and CDR2 SVGAGI (reference sequence).

This rearrangement joins TRBV30 to TRBJ1-1, with 9 bases aligning to TRBD1. The CDR3 length is 12 residues. Losses at the gene ends were 6 bases for V and 11 bases for J; bases not matched to a gene: 10. Looked up from germline, CDR1 is GTSNPN and CDR2 is SVGIG (reference sequence). The DNA for the CDR3 is TGTGCCTGCCCGGGGGGGGACAGGGCCGCTTTCTTT. It encodes CACPGGDRAAFF.

This clone was observed a few times. This rearrangement joins TRBV7-9 to TRBJ2-7; no firm D call. Deletions cut 5 bases from V and 3 bases from J, with 11 bases between. Germline values: CDR1 SEHNR, CDR2 FQNEAQ (reference sequence). This CDR3 is 13 amino acids long. The DNA of the CDR3 is TGTGCCAGCAGCCTCCAATCGGGCTACGAGCAGTACTTC. This gives the protein CASSLQSGYEQYF.

The chain recombines TRBV12-3 or TRBV12-4 with TRBJ2-2; D remains unclear. Trimming cost V 6 bases and J 6 bases, with 11 bases left between them. This CDR3 spans 13 amino acids. This CDR3 reads CASSPSPSGELFF. The CDR3 DNA reads TGTGCCAGCAGCCCTTCCCCTTCCGGGGAGCTGTTTTTT.

This clone has just a few counts. Additional DNA sequences in this sample encode the identical CDR3. The CDR3 sequence: CASSPGYGEQFF. Here the CDR3 DNA reads TGTGCCAGCAGTCCAGGGTACGGTGAGCAGTTCTTC. The genes are TRBV6-5 and TRBJ2-1; tentative D call: TRBD1 (5 bases). The V end lost 5 bases, the J end lost 9 bases, and 11 bases lay between the germline ends. The CDR3 covers 12 residues. Germline V gene data show CDR1 as MNHEY and CDR2 as SVGAGI.

The V gene is TRBV11-3, the J gene TRBJ2-7, with 7 bases fitting TRBD1. The CDR3 loop spans 16 amino acids. Germline V lookup: CDR1 SGHNT, CDR2 YENEEA. The trim removed 5 bases at V and 5 bases at J, leaving 15 bases unmatched. The CDR3 DNA reads as TGTGCCAGCAGCCCGGGTCAGGTCAGGGGGTTCGACGAGCAGTACTTC. The encoded protein is CASSPGQVRGFDEQYF.

J is TRBJ2-1 and V is TRBV27, with 7 bases lining up with TRBD2. J gave up 8 bases and V 6 bases, and 4 bases lay outside the gene matches. The germline V gene encodes CDR1 MNHEY and CDR2 SMNVEV (reference sequence). This CDR3 is 12 amino acids long. This chain's CDR3 is CASRPRGDEQFF. CDR3 DNA: TGTGCCAGCAGGCCCCGGGGGGATGAGCAGTTCTTC.

The CDR3: CASSLSSGRGRSTDTQYF. The CDR3 nucleotides read TGTGCCAGCAGCTTATCTAGCGGGAGGGGTAGGAGCACAGATACGCAGTATTTT. The chain uses TRBV13 and TRBJ2-3, with 12 positions matching TRBD2. The length of the CDR3 is 18 residues. The J segment lost 0 bases and the V segment lost 2 bases, leaving 6 bases of the junction unmatched. Germline lookup yields CDR1 PRHDT and CDR2 FYEKMQ (reference sequence).

The gene calls are TRBV6-6 and TRBJ1-1; 7 positions match TRBD1. The CDR3 totals 14 residues. Germline V gene sequence: CDR1 MNHNY, CDR2 SVGAGI (reference sequence). With 2 bases clipped from V and 5 bases from J, the junction kept 5 bases outside the gene matches. The CDR3, as DNA: TGTGCCAGCAGTTACACCGGGACAGCAACTGAAGCTTTCTTT. It translates to CASSYTGTATEAFF.

The chain combines TRBV5-8 with TRBJ1-1; D is unresolved. The CDR3 has 14 residues. From germline, CDR1 is SGHTS and CDR2 YDEGEE. Trimming removed 1 base at V and 1 base at J, with 8 bases between. CDR3 sequence: CASSLRGWNTEAFF. Here the CDR3 DNA reads TGTGCCAGCAGCTTGAGAGGCTGGAACACTGAAGCTTTCTTT.

The chain couples TRBV7-3 to TRBJ2-7; D gene uncertain. Germline V CDR1 and CDR2: SGHTA, FQGTGA. V gave up 1 base and J gave up 6 bases, with 13 bases separating them. There are 14 residues in the CDR3. The CDR3 nucleotides read TGTGCCAGCAGCTTAAACCCCTCAGGTACCGAGCAGTACTTC. Translating it yields CASSLNPSGTEQYF.

The genes are TRBV29-1 and TRBJ2-3; D perhaps matches TRBD2 (5 bases). With 6 bases removed from V and 4 bases from J, the gap between germline ends came to 11 bases. Germline assignment: CDR1 SQVTM and CDR2 ANQGSEA. This CDR3 contains 12 residues. The CDR3 loop reads CSVPTRADTQYF. The CDR3 coding sequence is TGCAGCGTACCAACTAGGGCAGATACGCAGTATTTT.

The chain carries TRBV7-9 and TRBJ2-3, with 15 bases identical to TRBD2. Germline V CDR1 and CDR2: SEHNR, FQNEAQ (reference sequence). The V segment lost 5 bases and the J segment 5 bases; nucleotides outside the gene matches: 5. This CDR3 is built from 16 residues. Here the CDR3 reads CASSRRTSGRGDTQYF. The CDR3 DNA follows: TGTGCCAGCAGCCGACGGACTAGCGGGAGGGGAGATACGCAGTATTTT.

A few counts support this clone. The chain recombines TRBV7-8 with TRBJ1-2; 12 bases are shared with TRBD1. This CDR3 has 15 amino acids. Germline V lookup: CDR1 SGHVS, CDR2 FQNEAQ. V shed 4 bases, J shed 7 bases, and the junction held 7 bases outside the gene matches. CDR3 residues: CASSSRDRGQSGYTF. The CDR3 nucleotides read TGTGCCAGCAGCTCCCGGGACAGGGGGCAATCTGGCTACACCTTC.

The sample holds one count of this clone. The chain couples TRBV7-9 to TRBJ2-7; TRBD1 agrees at 9 bases. The junction had 9 bases not matched to a gene; V was cut back by 4 bases and J by 5 bases. This CDR3 contains 15 residues. Germline V gene data show CDR1 as SEHNR and CDR2 as FQNEAQ (reference sequence). The CDR3 loop is CASSSGTGTEHEQYF. DNA for the CDR3: TGTGCCAGCAGCTCCGGGACAGGGACTGAGCACGAGCAGTACTTC.

V and J are TRBV10-1 and TRBJ2-2; D remains ambiguous. The CDR3 is made up of 11 amino acids. The germline V gene has CDR1 WNHNN and CDR2 SYGVQD (reference sequence). The germline V and J ends were trimmed by 5 bases and 8 bases, with 6 bases remaining between them. CDR3 DNA: TGCGCCAGCAGTCAGGATGGGGAGCTGTTTTTT. Encoded protein: CASSQDGELFF.

This clone appeared once. The V call is TRBV5-1, the J call TRBJ2-3; TRBD2 matches at 7 bases. The CDR3 spans 17 residues. CDR1 and CDR2 (germline): SGHRS, YFSETQ. V shed 4 bases and J 4 bases; nucleotides not matched to a gene: 15. The CDR3 loop is CASSPLGGRAFSDTQYF. The CDR3 region has the DNA TGCGCCAGCAGCCCCCTTGGGGGGAGGGCCTTTTCAGATACGCAGTATTTT. Variable domain in full (rest from reference TRBV5-1 and TRBJ2-3): KAGVTQTPRYLIKTRGQQVTLSCSPISGHRSVSWYQQTPGQGLQFLFEYFSETQRNKGNFPGRFSGRQFSNSRSEMNVSTLELGDSALYLCASSPLGGRAFSDTQYFGPGTRLTVL.

V and J are TRBV11-2 and TRBJ2-1, with 12 bases that match TRBD2. The germline V gene encodes CDR1 SGHAT and CDR2 FQNNGV. V gave up 5 bases and J gave up 4 bases; unmatched junction bases: 9. The CDR3 has 17 amino acids. The CDR3 protein is CASSPRTSGARYNEQFF. CDR3 DNA: TGTGCCAGCAGCCCCCGGACTAGCGGGGCCAGATACAATGAGCAGTTCTTC.

The rearrangement links TRBV5-6 to TRBJ1-6; no clear D. Germline V lookup: CDR1 SGHDT, CDR2 YYEEEE. The CDR3 extends over 16 amino acids. V was clipped by 1 base and J by 0 bases, with 8 bases between them. As DNA, the CDR3 is TGTGCCAGCAGCTTGAGGAGGAGCTCCTATAATTCACCCCTCCACTTT. This codes for CASSLRRSSYNSPLHF. Full variable domain (rest looked up from reference TRBV5-6 and TRBJ1-6): DAGVTQSPTHLIKTRGQQVTLRCSPKSGHDTVSWYQQALGQGPQFIFQYYEEEERQRGNFPDRFSGHQFPNYSSELNVNALLLGDSALYLCASSLRRSSYNSPLHFGNGTRLTVT.

The chain joins TRBV5-1 to TRBJ2-7; no clear D gene. The CDR3 runs to 15 residues. Trimming cost V 0 bases and J 1 base, with 11 bases left between them. From germline, CDR1 is SGHRS and CDR2 YFSETQ. The CDR3 sequence: CASSLAGSASYEQYF. The DNA of the CDR3 is TGCGCCAGCAGCTTGGCCGGGTCAGCTTCCTACGAGCAGTACTTC.

This chain uses TRBV7-2 with TRBJ2-7; D is possibly TRBD2 (6 bases). CDR1 is SGHTA and CDR2 is FQGNSA in the germline V gene. There are 13 residues in the CDR3. V dropped 6 bases and J dropped 2 bases, with 11 bases sitting between them. CDR3: CASSVAEPYEQYF. The CDR3 coding sequence is TGTGCCAGCAGTGTAGCGGAGCCCTACGAGCAGTACTTC.

The CDR3 here is CASRGQGAVTEAFF. The CDR3 DNA follows: TGTGCCAGCAGGGGACAGGGGGCTGTCACTGAAGCTTTCTTT. The gene calls are TRBV6-5 and TRBJ1-1; 12 bases are shared with TRBD1. The CDR3 is made up of 14 amino acids. V was pared by 6 bases and J by 4 bases, with 3 bases of the junction left unmatched. The germline CDR1 and CDR2 sequences are MNHEY and SVGAGI.

This chain connects TRBV3-1 (or the pseudogene TRBV3-2) to TRBJ1-3, with 8 bases matching TRBD1. The CDR3 runs 19 residues. Germline CDR1 reads LGHDT; CDR2 reads YNNKEL (reference sequence). J gave up 4 bases and V 3 bases, and 17 bases lay outside the gene matches. The CDR3 sequence: CASSHPPGQASVGGNTIYF. Written as DNA, the CDR3 is TGTGCCAGCAGCCATCCTCCGGGACAGGCTTCAGTAGGAGGAAACACCATATATTTT.

The chain combines TRBV7-3 with TRBJ2-1, with 12 bases matching TRBD2. Losses at the gene ends were 4 bases for V and 2 bases for J; bases not matched to a gene: 0. The length of the CDR3 is 15 residues. Germline V gene sequence: CDR1 SGHTA, CDR2 FQGTGA. CDR3 residues: CASSWTSGAYNEQFF. In DNA form, the CDR3 reads TGTGCCAGCAGCTGGACTAGCGGGGCCTACAATGAGCAGTTCTTC.

CDR3 bases: TGTGCCAGCAGCTCGCCCGGGAAGGAGACTGGAAACACCATATATTTT. It codes for CASSSPGKETGNTIYF. The chain employs TRBV7-9 and TRBJ1-3; D is undetermined. Per the germline V gene, CDR1 is SEHNR and CDR2 is FQNEAQ (reference sequence). The CDR3 covers 16 residues. Trimming left V 4 bases short and J 2 bases short, with 15 bases between.

The CDR3 region has the DNA TGTGCCAGCAGTTTTTGGGCGGGAGAACGCGCAGATACGCAGTATTTT. Amino acids: CASSFWAGERADTQYF. The genes are TRBV27 and TRBJ2-3, with 7 nucleotides matching TRBD2. This CDR3 region has 16 residues. The germline V gene has CDR1 MNHEY and CDR2 SMNVEV (reference sequence). V trimming: 3 bases; J trimming: 4 bases; junction bases outside the gene matches: 10.

This clone was seen a single time. The chain is built from TRBV29-1 and TRBJ1-5; a weak D match, TRBD1 (5 bases). V was cut by 4 bases and J by 0 bases, with 13 bases left in between. Germline CDR1 reads SQVTM; CDR2 reads ANQGSEA. CDR3 length: 15 amino acids. CDR3 bases: TGCAGCGTTGTCGTGAGCGGGGGTAGCAATCAGCCCCAGCATTTT. It translates to CSVVVSGGSNQPQHF.

This chain joins TRBV7-9 and TRBJ1-6; TRBD1 is a possible D gene (6 bases). The V gene lost 6 bases and the J gene lost 0 bases, with 9 bases spanning the gap. The CDR3 is 15 amino acids. CDR1 and CDR2 (germline): SEHNR, FQNEAQ (reference sequence). In nucleotides, the CDR3 is TGTGCCAGCAGGAACAGGGACTCCTATAATTCACCCCTCCACTTT. It specifies CASRNRDSYNSPLHF.

This chain uses TRBV30 with TRBJ1-1; 9 bases line up with TRBD1. The CDR3 extends over 15 amino acids. Germline V gives CDR1 GTSNPN, CDR2 SVGIG (reference sequence). V was pared by 3 bases and J by 4 bases, with 9 bases of the junction left unmatched. This chain's CDR3 is CAWRQQGAQGTEAFF. CDR3 sequence (DNA): TGTGCCTGGAGACAACAGGGGGCTCAGGGCACTGAAGCTTTCTTT.

The CDR3: CASSLGSRYEQYF. The DNA of the CDR3 is TGTGCCAGCAGTTTGGGTAGCCGCTACGAGCAGTACTTC. The chain joins TRBV27 to TRBJ2-7; D remains unclear. Germline V gene sequence: CDR1 MNHEY, CDR2 SMNVEV (reference sequence). This CDR3 region has 13 residues. Between the trimmed V and J ends, which lost 3 bases and 3 bases, there was a span of 9 bases.